This paragraph covers one T cell receptor beta chain sequence. The sample comes from a study of blood T cell repertoires in COVID-19. Clones were read by immunoSEQ multiplex PCR, and TCRdb kept only the in-frame ones, dropping some. The data contain 310,000 or so clones, approximately 92% of them singletons. The CDR3 contains 14 residues. V was trimmed by 4 bases and J by 1 base, leaving 11 bases between them. The germline gives CDR1 LGHDT, CDR2 YNNKEL (reference sequence). Source material: PBMCs or T cells enriched from blood (not recorded which). The TCR comes from a woman aged 25 to 45 who had recovered from COVID-19. The chain employs TRBV3-1 (or the pseudogene TRBV3-2) and TRBJ2-7; tentative D call: TRBD2 (6 bases). The CDR3 sequence: CASSPDYPSYEQYF. The CDR3, as DNA: TGTGCCAGCAGCCCGGACTATCCTTCCTACGAGCAGTACTTC.